Given below is one T cell receptor beta chain in context. Its cognate antigen has yet to be identified. Per-nucleotide qualities are absent, and no much larger clonotype sits a single base away. The data originate from a study of long-term antiretroviral therapy in people with HIV (dated by TCRdb to 2021 to 2024). Concerning the study at large: Collection of the earliest samples took place about a decade ahead of the 2015 WHO recommendation for immediate ART, at a time when ART was typically delayed until CD4 counts fell. A retrospective serial study tested whether changes in peripheral blood TRB repertoire composition and diversity were associated with ART initiation and durable HIV suppression. The cohort contributed 150 to 200 cryopreserved PBMC samples from 25 to 35 adults with confirmed HIV infection, collected serially over a mean of 6 years (range 1-12). About 35% of the 30 participants with HIV were female. Test extractions of a monoclonal T-cell line alongside 30 or so polyclonal samples showed no cross-contamination during QIAcube processing. Study-wide findings and limitations: Expanded TRB clones identified before ART initiation dominated the repertoire across all time points, though the dominance fluctuated and decreased in many PLHIV after ART. Because pre-ART samples had limited cell numbers, profiling was done on unsorted PBMC rather than on sorted CD4+ and CD8+ T cells. CDR3 length ranges in HIV repertoires were narrower than in controls, and network structure suggested an antigen-experienced repertoire with only a slight naive shift after ART. Inferences about post-ART repertoire changes are limited because no data were available on ART adherence, viral resistance or therapy changes. Starting ART was linked to a significant rise in TRB diversity, yet even after long-term ART the diversity remained significantly lower than in transplant donor controls. Samples dated from the mid-2000s to the late 2010s, and the ART regimens used may be less effective than current ones. Owing to limited PBMC availability, only the TCR beta chain was sequenced, without alpha chain pairing.

Taken from cysteine to phenylalanine, the CDR3 has 16 residues. Of the read, only the CDR3 DNA is kept; its 48 bases are in frame from base 1. V is clipped by 5 bases and J by 0 bases, and the sequence between their germline boundaries is 17 bases long. The germline V gene (reference sequence) sets CDR1 to LNHDA and CDR2 to SQIVND. To be included, a participant needed at least one PBMC sample from before ART initiation plus at least two post-ART samples. Every participant with HIV received treatment in the United States of America. Cryopreserved samples of about 1-11 million PBMC were thawed and washed before DNA extraction. At the time of the earliest PBMC sample, participants with HIV were aged between roughly 23 and 60 years. PBMC samples were contributed by each participant from 1-4 timepoints before ART initiation and 2-8 timepoints after ART initiation, with a median of 7 samples. For every participant, serial HIV viral load, CD4+ T-cell count, ART history and demographic data were obtained. Genomic DNA was extracted from unsorted PBMC with a Qiagen kit on a QIAcube, processed in batches of 12 samples.

The immunoSEQ hsTCRB v3.0 assay was used at survey level resolution to sequence the TRB variable region. A depth of roughly 35,000-50,000 T-cell genomes per sample was targeted for TRB sequencing. An Illumina MiSeq with a v3 150-cycle kit was used to sequence the pooled TRB libraries. On the study's bioinformatics: Repertoire analysis ran in R within a reproducible Nextflow workflow covering QC, data transformation and analysis. LymphoSeq2, an R package for exploring AIRR-Seq data, was used to implement custom analyses. A few samples that yielded fewer than 5000 total TRB sequences were excluded, so that approximately 170 HIV repertoires were analyzed. Of the roughly 190 retained HIV repertoires, about 61 were collected before and more than 120 after ART initiation. Repertoires were downsampled to 5000 TRB nucleotide sequences, with summary statistics averaged over 100 downsampling iterations. TRB sequences were retained for analysis only if CDR3 regions of at least seven amino acids were present. Diversity was measured with a Shannon entropy-derived clonality score and the Gini coefficient. In the repertoire networks, any two of the top 5000 CDR3 amino acid sequences were linked whenever the two sequences differed by an edit distance of one. For TRB CDR3 amino acid sequences, GLIPH2 was used to predict antigen specificity groups and MHC restriction. CDR3 amino acid sequences were matched against VDJdb and McPAS-TCR to flag known CMV, EBV, HIV or tissue antigen associations. Pre-ART, post-ART and control groups were compared with Wilcoxon signed-rank tests and Holm-Bonferroni correction. In TCRdb, the immuneACCESS table is reduced to in-frame sequences with V and J assigned. These tables do not hold every clone; where another copy was compared, an unresolved V gene accounts for under half, and the others remain unexplained. The DNA was the basis for D and trimming; V, J and clone size are from that table. This sample comprises about 25,000 clones, 65% to 90% of them detected only once. Around 15% of the sample goes to the ten largest clones.

The source is a man in his forties or fifties with HIV. The rearrangement combines TRBV19 with TRBJ2-7; the D gene is perhaps TRBD1, from 6 matching bases. The sample in question was unsorted PBMCs, obtained 1.2 years after starting antiretroviral therapy. The CDR3 amino acid sequence is: CASSPRGGASSYEQYF. The nucleotide sequence is given as TGTGCCAGTAGTCCGCGAGGGGGAGCCTCCTCCTACGAGCAGTACTTC.